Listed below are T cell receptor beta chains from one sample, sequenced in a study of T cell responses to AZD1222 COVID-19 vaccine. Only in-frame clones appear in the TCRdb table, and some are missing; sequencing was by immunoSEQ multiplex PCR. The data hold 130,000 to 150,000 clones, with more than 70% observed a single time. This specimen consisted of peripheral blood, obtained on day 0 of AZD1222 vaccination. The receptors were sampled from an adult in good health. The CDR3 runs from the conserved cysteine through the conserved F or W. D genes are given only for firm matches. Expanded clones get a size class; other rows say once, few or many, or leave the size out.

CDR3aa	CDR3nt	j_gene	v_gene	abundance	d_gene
CASSLGDRVNYGYTF	TGTGCCAGCAGCCTGGGGGACAGGGTGAACTATGGCTACACCTTC	TRBJ1-2	TRBV3-1/TRBV3-2	few	TRBD1
CASSQEGDRVRFF	TGCGCCAGCAGCCAAGAAGGGGACAGGGTCAGGTTCTTC	TRBJ2-1	TRBV4-1	NA	TRBD1
CASSRGDSGNTIYF	TGTGCCAGCAGCCGGGGAGACTCTGGAAACACCATATATTTT	TRBJ1-3	TRBV4-2	NA	NA
CASSSRQERTDTQYF	TGTGCCAGCAGCTCCCGACAGGAACGCACAGATACGCAGTATTTT	TRBJ2-3	TRBV5-5	NA	NA
CASSIAGTNTEAFF	TGTGCCAGTAGTATAGCAGGGACCAACACTGAAGCTTTCTTT	TRBJ1-1	TRBV19	NA	NA
CASSELAGGPDTQYF	TGTGCCAGCAGTGAACTAGCGGGGGGGCCAGATACGCAGTATTTT	TRBJ2-3	TRBV6-1	NA	TRBD2
CASSLARISPLHF	TGTGCCAGCAGCTTAGCTCGGATTTCACCCCTCCACTTT	TRBJ1-6	TRBV7-2	NA	NA
CAITDQYNEQFF	TGTGCCATTACAGACCAGTACAATGAGCAGTTCTTC	TRBJ2-1	TRBV11-2	NA	NA
CASSEQGQVEAFF	TGTGCCAGCAGCGAACAGGGCCAGGTTGAAGCTTTCTTT	TRBJ1-1	TRBV2	NA	NA
CASSYGPDTEAFF	TGTGCCAGCAGTTACGGCCCGGACACTGAAGCTTTCTTT	TRBJ1-1	TRBV6-5	NA	NA
CASSHPEGSYEQYF	TGCGCCAGCAGCCACCCGGAGGGCTCCTACGAGCAGTACTTC	TRBJ2-7	TRBV4-1	NA	NA
CASSLGGNYGYTF	TGTGCCAGCAGTTTGGGGGGGAACTATGGCTACACCTTC	TRBJ1-2	TRBV28	NA	NA
CAWSARTGGVYGYTF	TGTGCCTGGAGTGCGAGGACAGGGGGCGTCTATGGCTACACCTTC	TRBJ1-2	TRBV30	NA	TRBD1
CASTGGSGANVLTF	TGTGCCAGTACAGGGGGCTCTGGGGCCAACGTCCTGACTTTC	TRBJ2-6	TRBV7-2	once	TRBD1
CAISRDLAPNEQFF	TGTGCCATCAGCCGGGACTTAGCTCCCAATGAGCAGTTCTTC	TRBJ2-1	TRBV10-3	NA	NA
CASSKGLSGFTDTQYF	TGTGCCAGCAGCAAGGGACTAAGCGGATTCACAGATACGCAGTATTTT	TRBJ2-3	TRBV4-2	once	TRBD2
CASTRTPSSYEQYF	TGTGCCAGCACACGGACGCCGAGCTCCTACGAGCAGTACTTC	TRBJ2-7	TRBV6-5	NA	NA
CASTSVTGNYGYTF	TGTGCCAGCACCTCAGTGACAGGGAACTATGGCTACACCTTC	TRBJ1-2	TRBV7-9	NA	TRBD1
CASSPGTPNYGYTF	TGTGCCAGCAGTCCCGGGACACCCAACTATGGCTACACCTTC	TRBJ1-2	TRBV6-4	NA	NA